A single sample is the source of the 32 T cell receptor beta chains below, sequenced in a study of metastatic and nonmetastatic thyroid tumors. Treatment of any kind had been given to no patient before thyroid surgery. TCRdb re-clonotyped the PCR reads via MiXCR. The sample lists roughly 46,000 clones, about 25% occurring once. Sequenced material: blood. These receptors all stem from a male donor with papillary thyroid cancer or a benign thyroid nodule (not recorded which). Some clones in this sample may be carry-over from other donors' samples.

This clone has ten or more counts. V gene TRBV5-1 combines with J gene TRBJ2-3; no clear D. With 2 bases removed from V and 9 bases from J, the gap between germline ends came to 10 bases. The CDR3 totals 12 residues. CDR1 and CDR2 from the germline V gene are SGHRS and YFSETQ. CDR3 residues: CASSLQEKTQYF. DNA for the CDR3: TGCGCCAGCAGCTTACAAGAGAAAACGCAGTATTTT.

By share of the sample, this clone is medium-sized. The rearrangement uses TRBV6-1 and TRBJ2-7, with 10 bases fitting TRBD2. CDR1 is MNHNS, CDR2 SASEGT, per germline. The V segment lost 8 bases and the J segment 2 bases; nucleotides outside the gene matches: 6. The CDR3 covers 14 residues. The DNA for the CDR3 is TGTGCCAGCGCCCCAGCGGGAGGGCCCTACGAGCAGTACTTC. This gives the protein CASAPAGGPYEQYF.

Ten or more counts support this clone. The V and J genes are TRBV19 and TRBJ1-5; no firm D call. The CDR3 runs 15 residues. Trimming cost V 6 bases and J 0 bases, with 12 bases left between them. Germline values: CDR1 LNHDA, CDR2 SQIVND (reference sequence). CDR3 in DNA: TGTGCCAGTAGGCCCGACGGATATAGCAATCAGCCCCAGCATTTT. Its translation: CASRPDGYSNQPQHF.

This clone has more than one count but fewer than ten. The V and J genes are TRBV27 and TRBJ2-3, with D perhaps given as TRBD1 or TRBD2 (5 bases each). V was pared by 8 bases and J by 13 bases, with 28 bases between. Germline CDR1 and CDR2: MNHEY and SMNVEV (reference sequence). The CDR3 covers 15 residues. The CDR3 region is CASLKRGKETDMKYF. CDR3 nucleotide sequence: TGTGCCAGCCTTAAAAGAGGGAAAGAGACAGATATGAAGTATTTT.

This clone was recorded at least ten times. The chain is built from TRBV5-1 and TRBJ2-3, with D tentatively TRBD1 or TRBD2 (5 bases each). This CDR3 contains 15 residues. CDR1 and CDR2 from the germline V gene are SGHRS and YFSETQ. Trimming shortened V by 0 bases and J by 3 bases, and 11 bases separated the two germline ends. This chain's CDR3 is CASSLVSGGTDTQYF. In nucleotides, the CDR3 is TGCGCCAGCAGCTTGGTATCTGGGGGTACAGATACGCAGTATTTT.

In this sample, this clone turned up a few times. J is TRBJ2-3 and V is TRBV28; unclear D gene. Germline CDR1 and CDR2: MDHEN and SYDVKM. The V gene lost 6 bases and the J gene lost 5 bases, with 12 bases spanning the gap. The CDR3 is 13 amino acids. The CDR3 protein is CASSSPKRDTQYF. Written as DNA, the CDR3 is TGTGCCAGCAGCTCCCCGAAAAGAGATACGCAGTATTTT.

This clone was seen at least ten times. The CDR3 DNA sequence: TGTGCCAGCAGTAAGGACAGGGGTTCGGGCACTGAAGCTTTCTTT. Protein product: CASSKDRGSGTEAFF. J is TRBJ1-1 and V is TRBV6-1; 9 bases fit TRBD1. Germline trimming cut 5 bases from V and 4 bases from J; bases unmatched to any gene: 8. The CDR3 is made up of 15 amino acids. From germline, CDR1 is MNHNS and CDR2 SASEGT.

This clone was detected many times. This same CDR3 is encoded by further DNA sequences in the sample. The rearrangement links TRBV12-3 or TRBV12-4 to TRBJ2-2; possible D gene TRBD1, 5 bases. The CDR3 contains 15 residues. V was pared by 5 bases and J by 0 bases, with 10 bases between. CDR3 region: CASSLWGSNTGELFF. CDR3 DNA sequence: TGTGCCAGCAGTCTATGGGGCTCGAACACCGGGGAGCTGTTTTTT.

This clone rates as medium-sized. One junction end does not reproduce the germline sequence, and a read error may be involved. The rearrangement uses TRBV18 and TRBJ2-7, with TRBD2 identical over 13 bases. CDR3 length: 12 amino acids. Germline CDR1 KGHSH, CDR2 LQKENI. The CDR3 nucleotides are TGTGCCAGCTCAGGGACTAGCGGGATCGGTGGCTTC. It yields the protein CASSGTSGIGGF.

J is TRBJ2-4 and V is TRBV5-8; TRBD1 aligns across 7 bases. The CDR3 has 16 residues. Germline V CDR1 and CDR2: SGHTS, YDEGEE. The V gene end was trimmed by 6 bases and the J gene end by 0 bases; junction bases not matched to a gene: 9. CDR3 nucleotide sequence: TGTGCCAGCACCATGACAGGGACCCAAGCCAAAAACATTCAGTACTTC. The encoded protein is CASTMTGTQAKNIQYF.

This clone was observed at least ten times. In DNA, the CDR3 is TGCGCCAGCAGCTTTTCGGGGACTAGCGGGTTCATACGCTCCTACAATGAGCAGTTCTTC. It translates to CASSFSGTSGFIRSYNEQFF. This chain connects TRBV5-1 to TRBJ2-1; 12 bases line up with TRBD2. CDR1 is SGHRS, CDR2 YFSETQ, per germline. V was clipped by 2 bases and J by 0 bases; unmatched bases: 12. This CDR3 comprises 20 residues.

This clone was recorded many times. The CDR3, as DNA: TGCAGTGCTACAGGGAATTCACCCCTCCACTTT. Translated: CSATGNSPLHF. The rearrangement links TRBV20-1 to TRBJ1-6; maybe TRBD1 (5 bases). This CDR3 has 11 residues. Trimming pared 4 bases from V and 7 bases from J, leaving 5 bases between. Germline values: CDR1 DFQATT, CDR2 SNEGSKA (reference sequence).

This clone was counted at least ten times. This chain's CDR3 is CASSYRSGNTIYF. In DNA, the CDR3 is TGTGCCAGCAGTTACCGCTCTGGAAACACCATATATTTT. The chain links TRBV6-5 to TRBJ1-3; no reliable D call. The V gene lost 2 bases and the J gene lost 0 bases, with 2 bases spanning the gap. Germline-derived CDR1 and CDR2 are MNHEY and SVGAGI. The CDR3 has 13 amino acids.

This clone is labeled medium-sized (0.01 to 0.1%). This chain uses TRBV30 with TRBJ2-7; possible D gene TRBD1, 7 bases. V lost 0 bases and J lost 2, with 11 bases in between. CDR1 GTSNPN and CDR2 SVGIG come from the germline V gene (reference sequence). This CDR3 spans 14 amino acids. CDR3 protein: CAWSVLRGAYEQYF. CDR3 nucleotide sequence: TGTGCCTGGAGTGTACTCAGGGGGGCCTACGAGCAGTACTTC. The entire variable domain, with the rest obtained from reference TRBV30 and TRBJ2-7, is as follows: SQTIHQWPATLVQPVGSPLSLECTVEGTSNPNLYWYRQAAGRGLQLLFYSVGIGQISSEVPQNLSASRPQDRQFILSSKKLLLSDSGFYLCAWSVLRGAYEQYFGPGTRLTVT.

This clone was observed at least ten times. This chain links TRBV28 with TRBJ1-2; 9 nucleotides match TRBD1. The CDR3 has 17 amino acids. Germline V CDR1 and CDR2: MDHEN, SYDVKM. With V trimmed by 6 bases and J by 4 bases, 15 bases remained unmatched. The CDR3 nucleotides are TGTGCCAGCAGCCCCTTTATCCGGGACAGGGTCGTCTATGGCTACACCTTC. Encoded protein: CASSPFIRDRVVYGYTF.

This clone is medium-sized in the sample. The chain employs TRBV6-1 and TRBJ2-7; D uncertain. V was clipped by 6 bases and J by 3 bases, with 12 bases between them. The germline gives CDR1 MNHNS, CDR2 SASEGT. The CDR3 runs 13 residues. Written as DNA, the CDR3 is TGTGCCAGCAGCTATGACAAGTACTACGAGCAGTACTTC. Protein sequence: CASSYDKYYEQYF.

This clone showed up many times. The V and J genes are TRBV6-2 or TRBV6-3 and TRBJ2-6; 8 nucleotides match TRBD1. J was trimmed by 0 bases and V by 6 bases; bases with no gene match: 10. There are 18 residues in the CDR3. The V gene's germline CDR1 is MNHEY and CDR2 SVGEGT. CDR3 amino acids: CASRRDGTGFSGANVLTF. The DNA of the CDR3 is TGTGCCAGCAGGAGGGACGGGACAGGTTTCTCTGGGGCCAACGTCCTGACTTTC.

This clone was counted ten times or more. This sequence joins TRBV2 and TRBJ2-5; 13 bases agree with TRBD2. V shed 4 bases, J shed 9 bases, and the junction held 8 bases outside the gene matches. The V gene's germline CDR1 is SNHLY and CDR2 FYNNEI. This CDR3 comprises 15 residues. CDR3 loop: CASSGEQGLAGPQYF. CDR3 bases: TGTGCCAGCAGTGGGGAGCAGGGACTAGCGGGACCCCAGTACTTC.

This clone was seen a handful of times. The chain joins TRBV6-6 to TRBJ1-6, with D unresolved. The V gene's germline CDR1 is MNHNY and CDR2 SVGAGI (reference sequence). CDR3 length: 14 residues. V was pared by 2 bases and J by 7 bases, with 9 bases between. DNA of the CDR3: TGTGCCAGCAGTTACGGAGGGCCGAATTCACCCCTCCACTTT. Protein: CASSYGGPNSPLHF.

V is TRBV6-1 and J is TRBJ2-1; 12 nucleotides align to TRBD2. The length of the CDR3 is 15 residues. The junction had 7 bases not matched to a gene; V was cut back by 6 bases and J by 7 bases. Germline values: CDR1 MNHNS, CDR2 SASEGT. Here the CDR3 reads CASSETSGGGNEQFF. DNA of the CDR3: TGTGCCAGCAGCGAGACTAGCGGGGGTGGTAATGAGCAGTTCTTC.

This clone was counted ten times or more. This rearrangement joins TRBV6-1 to TRBJ2-1; 7 bases are shared with TRBD2. Germline loops: CDR1 MNHNS, CDR2 SASEGT. The CDR3 runs 15 residues. The J segment lost 3 bases and the V segment lost 6 bases, leaving 8 bases of the junction unmatched. In DNA form, the CDR3 reads TGTGCCAGCAGCCCGGGGACTACAAACTACAATGAGCAGTTCTTC. It translates to CASSPGTTNYNEQFF.

This clone was observed a few times. V usage is TRBV20-1 and J usage is TRBJ2-1; unclear D gene. CDR1 and CDR2 (germline): DFQATT, SNEGSKA (reference sequence). V lost 7 bases and J lost 4, with 11 bases in between. The CDR3 totals 12 residues. As DNA, the CDR3 is TGCAGTGGCAGACCAGGTTACAATGAGCAGTTCTTC. Its protein product is CSGRPGYNEQFF.

This clone was found many times. Possible read error: a much larger clone is one base away. This chain connects TRBV6-1 to TRBJ1-1; the D is unclear. The CDR3 contains 15 residues. Germline CDR1 is MNHNS and CDR2 is SASEGT. Trimming took off 5 bases at V and 3 bases at J, with 16 bases between the two ends. CDR3 DNA sequence: TGTGCCAGCAGTAAAGTCGGGGTTTGGTACACTGAAGCTTTCTTT. Translating gives CASSKVGVWYTEAFF.

This clone ranks as medium-sized. The chain couples TRBV30 to TRBJ1-1, with 7 bases fitting TRBD1. Germline CDR1 and CDR2: GTSNPN and SVGIG (reference sequence). The CDR3 is made up of 13 amino acids. V dropped 5 bases and J dropped 0; count of bases not matched to a gene: 3. CDR3 protein: CAWEGQMNTEAFF. The CDR3 DNA follows: TGTGCCTGGGAGGGACAGATGAACACTGAAGCTTTCTTT.

This clone was seen many times. This may be a read error, as it is one base from a much larger clone. The V call is TRBV5-1, the J call TRBJ1-2; the match to TRBD1 covers 7 bases. CDR1 and CDR2 from the germline V gene are SGHRS and YFSETQ. The CDR3 is 14 amino acids. The CDR3 sequence: CASSPNTGAEGYAF. The CDR3 DNA is TGCGCCAGCAGCCCAAACACAGGGGCGGAAGGCTACGCCTTC.

The chain recombines TRBV6-6 with TRBJ1-2; tentatively, D is TRBD1 (5 bases). CDR1 is MNHNY and CDR2 is SVGAGI in the germline V gene (reference sequence). Between the trimmed V and J ends, which lost 0 bases and 7 bases, there was a span of 12 bases. The CDR3 length is 14 residues. The CDR3 DNA reads TGTGCCAGCAGTTACTCCGGGGCAGTAGGTGGCTACACCTTC. Translating gives CASSYSGAVGGYTF.

This clone appeared many times. CDR3 sequence reads: CASSYMGQGTYEQYF. The CDR3 bases are TGTGCCAGCAGTTACATGGGACAGGGGACCTACGAGCAGTACTTC. The rearrangement joins TRBV6-5 to TRBJ2-7, with 10 bases identical to TRBD1. The CDR3 consists of 15 residues. The germline gives CDR1 MNHEY, CDR2 SVGAGI. V was pared by 2 bases and J by 2 bases, with 3 bases of the junction left unmatched.

The chain uses TRBV11-1 and TRBJ2-3; the D gene is possibly TRBD2 (7 bases). The germline V gene encodes CDR1 SGHAT and CDR2 FQDESV (reference sequence). CDR3 length: 16 residues. Trimming took off 0 bases at V and 1 base at J, with 11 bases between the two ends. The CDR3 coding sequence is TGTGCCAGCAGCTTAGCGCGGGGGCGCCGCACAGATACGCAGTATTTT. Its protein is CASSLARGRRTDTQYF.

This clone was counted at least ten times. The V call is TRBV20-1, the J call TRBJ2-7; maybe TRBD1 (6 bases). Germline V lookup: CDR1 DFQATT, CDR2 SNEGSKA (reference sequence). CDR3 length equals 14 residues. Trimming stripped 6 bases from V and 0 bases from J, with 15 bases between. Here the CDR3 reads CSATPRDNSYEQYF. The CDR3 DNA follows: TGCAGTGCCACACCCCGGGACAACTCCTACGAGCAGTACTTC.

This clone was found many times. The J gene is TRBJ1-4, the V gene TRBV20-1; D is unresolved. The germline V gene has CDR1 DFQATT and CDR2 SNEGSKA (reference sequence). Trimming removed 0 bases at V and 11 bases at J, with 16 bases between. The CDR3 is made up of 14 amino acids. The CDR3 nucleotides are TGCAGTGCTAGAGATAACGGGGATATGTGGAAACTGTTTTTT. This encodes CSARDNGDMWKLFF.

This clone was detected many times. The J gene is TRBJ2-3, the V gene TRBV11-2; possible D gene TRBD2, 6 bases. The CDR3 is 15 amino acids. Germline V gene lookup returns CDR1 SGHAT and CDR2 FQNNGV. Trimming pared 4 bases from V and 3 bases from J, leaving 14 bases between. CDR3 in amino acids: CASSSNWGVTDTQYF. In DNA, the CDR3 is TGTGCCAGCAGCTCGAACTGGGGGGTAACAGATACGCAGTATTTT. The variable domain in full, with the rest retrieved from reference TRBV11-2 and TRBJ2-3, is EAGVAQSPRYKIIEKRQSVAFWCNPISGHATLYWYQQILGQGPKLLIQFQNNGVVDDSQLPKDRFSAERLKGVDSTLKIQPAKLEDSAVYLCASSSNWGVTDTQYFGPGTRLTVL.

This clone was counted at least ten times. This sequence joins TRBV7-9 and TRBJ2-2; no firm D call. V lost 2 bases and J 4 bases, leaving 8 bases between the germline ends. CDR3 length equals 14 residues. Per germline, CDR1 SEHNR and CDR2 FQNEAQ (reference sequence). CDR3 bases: TGTGCCAGCAGCTTAAGTCCCAGCACCGGGGAGCTGTTTTTT. It translates to CASSLSPSTGELFF.